This TCR beta chain is drawn from a study of T cells in Graves' hyperthyroidism and ophthalmopathy. Comments on this clonotype: The antigen is unknown.

The V and J ends lost 5 bases and 0 bases, in that order; junction bases with no gene match: 4. CDR1 and CDR2 (germline): MGHRA, YSYEKL. The CDR3 covers 15 residues. Notes on the study in general: Most expanded thyroid clonotypes above 0.001 also appeared in blood.

Graves' hyperthyroidism without ophthalmopathy progression within 18 months was termed stable. Exclusion criteria comprised uncontrolled infection, other autoimmune disease, pregnancy or lactation. The diagnoses drew upon clinical symptoms, serum thyroxine and TRAb, thyroid ultrasound and orbital computed tomography. Researchers amplified the TCR beta CDR3 regions from RNA transcripts. Primed by the HTBI set, a first-round RT-PCR was run on the TCR CDR3. From the multiplex PCR reads, TCRdb called clonotypes with MiXCR, one entry per CDR3 protein. The sample records some 720,000 distinct CDR3 sequences, around 17% being singletons.

This clonotype was obtained from a man between 18 and 35 years old with Graves' hyperthyroidism. Material: blood. The V gene is TRBV4-1, the J gene TRBJ1-5; 7 bases agree with TRBD1. CDR3 in amino acids: CASSSGTASNQPQHF. The CDR3 region has the DNA TGCGCCAGCAGCTCCGGGACAGCTAGCAATCAGCCCCAGCATTTT.